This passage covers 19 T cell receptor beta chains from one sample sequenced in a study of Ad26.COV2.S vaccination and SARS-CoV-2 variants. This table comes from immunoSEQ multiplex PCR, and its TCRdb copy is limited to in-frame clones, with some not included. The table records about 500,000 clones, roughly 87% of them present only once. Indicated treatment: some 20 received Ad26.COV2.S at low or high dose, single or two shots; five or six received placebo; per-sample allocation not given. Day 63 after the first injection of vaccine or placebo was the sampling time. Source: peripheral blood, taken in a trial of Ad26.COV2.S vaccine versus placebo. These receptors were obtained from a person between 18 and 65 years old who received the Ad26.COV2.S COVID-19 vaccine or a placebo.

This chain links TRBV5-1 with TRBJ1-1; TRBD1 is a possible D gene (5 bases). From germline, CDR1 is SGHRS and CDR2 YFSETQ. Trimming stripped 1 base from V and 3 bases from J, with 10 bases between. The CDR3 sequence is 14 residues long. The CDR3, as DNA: TGCGCCAGCAGCTTGCTAGGGGCGGACACTGAAGCTTTCTTT. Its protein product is CASSLLGADTEAFF. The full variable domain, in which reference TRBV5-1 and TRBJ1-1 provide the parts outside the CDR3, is KAGVTQTPRYLIKTRGQQVTLSCSPISGHRSVSWYQQTPGQGLQFLFEYFSETQRNKGNFPGRFSGRQFSNSRSEMNVSTLELGDSALYLCASSLLGADTEAFFGQGTRLTVV.

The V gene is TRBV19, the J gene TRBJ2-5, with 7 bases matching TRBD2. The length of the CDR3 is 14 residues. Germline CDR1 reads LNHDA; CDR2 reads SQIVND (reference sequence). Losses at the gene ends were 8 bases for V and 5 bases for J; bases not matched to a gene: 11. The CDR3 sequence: CASSHGSGGETQYF. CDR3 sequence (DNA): TGTGCCAGTTCGCACGGGTCCGGGGGGGAGACCCAGTACTTC.

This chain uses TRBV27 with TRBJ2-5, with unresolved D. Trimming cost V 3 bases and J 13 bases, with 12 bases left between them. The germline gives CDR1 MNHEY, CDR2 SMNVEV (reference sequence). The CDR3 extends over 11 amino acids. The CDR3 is CASSFSGSLYF. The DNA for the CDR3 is TGTGCCAGCAGTTTCTCCGGCTCGTTGTACTTC.

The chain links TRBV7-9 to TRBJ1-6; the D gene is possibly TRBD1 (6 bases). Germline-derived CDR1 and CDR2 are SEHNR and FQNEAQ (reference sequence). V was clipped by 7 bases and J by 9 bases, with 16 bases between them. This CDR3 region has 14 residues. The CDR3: CASTKGGSSSPLHF. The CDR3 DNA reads TGTGCCAGCACCAAAGGGGGGTCTAGTTCACCCCTCCACTTT.

CDR3 sequence (DNA): TGTGCCAGCAGCTTTCAAGGGAGTTTGGGCGGGGAGCTGTTTTTT. Translated, it gives CASSFQGSLGGELFF. The chain uses TRBV7-2 and TRBJ2-2; tentatively, D is TRBD2 (5 bases). Germline-derived CDR1 and CDR2 are SGHTA and FQGNSA. Trimming left V 3 bases short and J 7 bases short, with 15 bases between. There are 15 residues in the CDR3.

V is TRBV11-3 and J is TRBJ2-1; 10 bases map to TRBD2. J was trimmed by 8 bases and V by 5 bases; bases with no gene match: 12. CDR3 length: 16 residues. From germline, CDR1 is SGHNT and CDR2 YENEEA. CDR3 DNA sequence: TGTGCCAGCAGCCCTCAAAGTGGGCTAGCGGGGGATGAGCAGTTCTTC. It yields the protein CASSPQSGLAGDEQFF.

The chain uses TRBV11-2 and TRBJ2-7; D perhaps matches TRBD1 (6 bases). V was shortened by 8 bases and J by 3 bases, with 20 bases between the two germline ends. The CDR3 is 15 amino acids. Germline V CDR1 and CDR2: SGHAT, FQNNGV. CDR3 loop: CASLDTGTPLYEQYF. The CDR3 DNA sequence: TGTGCCAGCCTTGATACAGGGACCCCCCTCTACGAGCAGTACTTC.

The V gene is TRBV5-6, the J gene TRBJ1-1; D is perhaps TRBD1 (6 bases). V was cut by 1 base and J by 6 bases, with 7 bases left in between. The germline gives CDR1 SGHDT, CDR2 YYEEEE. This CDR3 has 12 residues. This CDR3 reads CASSLRGSEAFF. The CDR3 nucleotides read TGTGCCAGCAGCTTGAGGGGGTCTGAAGCTTTCTTT.

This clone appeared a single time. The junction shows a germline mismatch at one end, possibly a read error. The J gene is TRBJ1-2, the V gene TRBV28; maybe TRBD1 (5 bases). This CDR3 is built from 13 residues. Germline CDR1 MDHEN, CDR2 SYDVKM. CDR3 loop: CASSLSGIYGYAF. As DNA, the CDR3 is TGTGCCAGCAGTTTATCAGGGATCTATGGCTACGCCTTC.

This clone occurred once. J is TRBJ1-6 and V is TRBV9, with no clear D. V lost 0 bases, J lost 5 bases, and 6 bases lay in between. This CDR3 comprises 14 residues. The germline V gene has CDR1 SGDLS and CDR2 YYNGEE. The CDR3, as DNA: TGTGCCAGCAGCGTAGGAGGGAATAATTCACCCCTCCACTTT. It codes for CASSVGGNNSPLHF. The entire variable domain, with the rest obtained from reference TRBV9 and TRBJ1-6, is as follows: DSGVTQTPKHLITATGQRVTLRCSPRSGDLSVYWYQQSLDQGLQFLIQYYNGEERAKGNILERFSAQQFPDLHSELNLSSLELGDSALYFCASSVGGNNSPLHFGNGTRLTVT.

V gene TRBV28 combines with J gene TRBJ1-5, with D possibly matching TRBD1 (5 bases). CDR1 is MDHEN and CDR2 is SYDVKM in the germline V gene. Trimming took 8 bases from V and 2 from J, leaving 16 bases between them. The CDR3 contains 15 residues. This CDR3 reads CASCGGGIGNQPQHF. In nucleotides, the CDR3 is TGTGCCAGCTGCGGGGGGGGAATCGGCAATCAGCCCCAGCATTTT.

In DNA, the CDR3 is TGTGCCAGCAGCCAAACTAGCGGGAGCTACGAGCAGTACTTC. Protein product: CASSQTSGSYEQYF. The rearrangement uses TRBV14 and TRBJ2-7; 11 nucleotides line up with TRBD2. CDR3 length: 14 residues. Germline V lookup: CDR1 SGHDN, CDR2 FVKESK. The J segment lost 3 bases and the V segment lost 2 bases, leaving 0 bases of the junction unmatched.

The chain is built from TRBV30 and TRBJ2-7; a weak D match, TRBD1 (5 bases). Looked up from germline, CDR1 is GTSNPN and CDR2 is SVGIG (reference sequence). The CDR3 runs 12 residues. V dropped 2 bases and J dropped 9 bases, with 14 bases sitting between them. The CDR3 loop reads CAWSPKGFWQYF. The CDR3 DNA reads TGTGCCTGGAGTCCTAAGGGGTTTTGGCAGTACTTC.

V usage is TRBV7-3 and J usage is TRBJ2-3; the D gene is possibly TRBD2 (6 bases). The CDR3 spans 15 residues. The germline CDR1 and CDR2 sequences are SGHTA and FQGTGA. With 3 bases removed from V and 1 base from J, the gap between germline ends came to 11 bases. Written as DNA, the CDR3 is TGTGCCAGCAGCTTGAGGTCGGGAGGCACAGATACGCAGTATTTT. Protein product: CASSLRSGGTDTQYF.

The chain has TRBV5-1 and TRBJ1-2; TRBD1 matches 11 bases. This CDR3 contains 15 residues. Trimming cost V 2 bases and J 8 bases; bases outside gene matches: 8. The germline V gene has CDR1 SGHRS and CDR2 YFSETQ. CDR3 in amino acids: CASSFGQGALRGYTF. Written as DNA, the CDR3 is TGCGCCAGCAGCTTCGGACAGGGGGCCCTGAGGGGCTACACCTTC.

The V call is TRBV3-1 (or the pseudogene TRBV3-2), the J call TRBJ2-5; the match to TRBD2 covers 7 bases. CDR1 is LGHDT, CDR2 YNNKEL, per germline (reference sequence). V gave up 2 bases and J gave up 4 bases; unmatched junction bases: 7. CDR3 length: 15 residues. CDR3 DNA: TGTGCCAGCAGCCAAAGGCGGGAGCGGCGAGAGACCCAGTACTTC. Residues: CASSQRRERRETQYF.

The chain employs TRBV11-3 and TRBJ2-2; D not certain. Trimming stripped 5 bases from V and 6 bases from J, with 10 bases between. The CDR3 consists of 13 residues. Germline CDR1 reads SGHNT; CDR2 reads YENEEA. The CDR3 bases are TGTGCCAGCAGCCACCGGCCCGCCGGGGAGCTGTTTTTT. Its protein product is CASSHRPAGELFF.

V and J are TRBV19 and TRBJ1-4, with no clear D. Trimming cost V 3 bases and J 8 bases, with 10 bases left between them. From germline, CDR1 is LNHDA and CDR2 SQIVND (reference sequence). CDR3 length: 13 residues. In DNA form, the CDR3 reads TGTGCCAGTAGTATGATGGGCAGCGAAAAACTGTTTTTT. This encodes CASSMMGSEKLFF.

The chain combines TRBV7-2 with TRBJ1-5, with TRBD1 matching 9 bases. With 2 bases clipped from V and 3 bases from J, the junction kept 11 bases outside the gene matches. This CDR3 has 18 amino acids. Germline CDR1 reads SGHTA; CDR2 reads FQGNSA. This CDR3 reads CASSLIGQGRGDNQPQHF. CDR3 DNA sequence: TGTGCCAGCAGCTTAATAGGACAGGGGCGGGGGGACAATCAGCCCCAGCATTTT.